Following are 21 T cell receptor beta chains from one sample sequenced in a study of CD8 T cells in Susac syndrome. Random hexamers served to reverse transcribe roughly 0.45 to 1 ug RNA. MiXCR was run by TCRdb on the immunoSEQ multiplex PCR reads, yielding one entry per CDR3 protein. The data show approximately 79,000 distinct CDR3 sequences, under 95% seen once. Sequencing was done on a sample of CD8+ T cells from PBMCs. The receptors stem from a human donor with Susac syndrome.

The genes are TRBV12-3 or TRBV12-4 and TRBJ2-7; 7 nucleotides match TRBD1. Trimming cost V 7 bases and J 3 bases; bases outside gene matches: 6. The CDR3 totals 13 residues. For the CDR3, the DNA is TGTGCCAGCACCCAAACAGGGGACTACGAGCAGTACTTC. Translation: CASTQTGDYEQYF.

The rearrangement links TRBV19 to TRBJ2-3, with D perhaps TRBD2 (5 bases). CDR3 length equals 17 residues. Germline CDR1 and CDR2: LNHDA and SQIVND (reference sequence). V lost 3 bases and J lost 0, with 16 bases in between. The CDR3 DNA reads TGTGCCAGTAGTATCACCCCAGCTAGCCTAAGCACAGATACGCAGTATTTT. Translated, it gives CASSITPASLSTDTQYF.

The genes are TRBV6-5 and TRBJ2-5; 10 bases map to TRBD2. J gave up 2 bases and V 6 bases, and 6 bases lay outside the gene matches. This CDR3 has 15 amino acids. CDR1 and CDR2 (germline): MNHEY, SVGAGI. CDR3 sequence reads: CASRATSGAQETQYF. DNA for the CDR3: TGTGCCAGCAGAGCTACTAGCGGGGCGCAAGAGACCCAGTACTTC.

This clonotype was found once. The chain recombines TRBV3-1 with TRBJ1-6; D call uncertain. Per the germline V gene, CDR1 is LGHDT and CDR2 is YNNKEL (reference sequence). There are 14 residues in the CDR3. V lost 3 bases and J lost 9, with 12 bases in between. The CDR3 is CASSQTPYGSPLHF. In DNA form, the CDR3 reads TGTGCCAGCAGCCAGACCCCTTACGGTTCACCCCTCCACTTT.

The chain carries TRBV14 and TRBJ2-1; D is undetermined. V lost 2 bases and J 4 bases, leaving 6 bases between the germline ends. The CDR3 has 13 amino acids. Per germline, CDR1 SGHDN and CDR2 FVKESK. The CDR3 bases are TGTGCCAGCAGCCAAATACAATACAATGAGCAGTTCTTC. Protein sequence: CASSQIQYNEQFF.

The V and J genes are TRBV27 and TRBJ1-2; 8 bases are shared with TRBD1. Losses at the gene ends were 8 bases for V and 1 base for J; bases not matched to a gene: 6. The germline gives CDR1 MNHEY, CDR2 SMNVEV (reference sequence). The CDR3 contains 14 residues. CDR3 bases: TGTGCCAGCCGCGGGGACAGGTTTAACTATGGCTACACCTTC. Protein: CASRGDRFNYGYTF.

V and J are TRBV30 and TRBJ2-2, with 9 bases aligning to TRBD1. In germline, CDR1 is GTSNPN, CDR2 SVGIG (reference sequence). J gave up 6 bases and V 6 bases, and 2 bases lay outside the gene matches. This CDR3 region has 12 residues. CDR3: CACGQGSGELFF. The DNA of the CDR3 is TGTGCCTGTGGACAGGGGTCCGGGGAGCTGTTTTTT.

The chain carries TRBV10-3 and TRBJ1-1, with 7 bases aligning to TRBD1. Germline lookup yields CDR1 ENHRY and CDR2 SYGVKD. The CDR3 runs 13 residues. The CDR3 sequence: CAGQRSMNTEAFF. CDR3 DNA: TGTGCGGGACAGCGTTCTATGAACACTGAAGCTTTCTTT.

CDR3 sequence reads: CASSEWSGPREDSPLHF. For the CDR3, the DNA is TGTGCCAGCAGTGAGTGGTCAGGCCCCCGAGAGGATTCACCCCTCCACTTT. V is TRBV2 and J is TRBJ1-6; the D is unclear. CDR1 and CDR2 (germline): SNHLY, FYNNEI. Deletions cut 3 bases from V and 8 bases from J, with 20 bases between. This CDR3 contains 17 residues.

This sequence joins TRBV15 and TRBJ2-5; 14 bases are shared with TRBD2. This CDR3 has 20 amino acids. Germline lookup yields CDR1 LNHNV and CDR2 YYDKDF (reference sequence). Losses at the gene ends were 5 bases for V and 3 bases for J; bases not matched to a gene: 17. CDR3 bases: TGTGCCACCAGCGAATCCGGGACTAGCGGGGGTAGCTTGGGGGAAGAGACCCAGTACTTC. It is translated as CATSESGTSGGSLGEETQYF.

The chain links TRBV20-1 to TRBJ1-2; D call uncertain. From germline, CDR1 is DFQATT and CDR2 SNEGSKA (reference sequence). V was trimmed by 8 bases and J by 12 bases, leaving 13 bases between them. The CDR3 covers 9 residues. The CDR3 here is CSTPEDHTF. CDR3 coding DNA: TGCAGTACCCCCGAGGACCACACCTTC.

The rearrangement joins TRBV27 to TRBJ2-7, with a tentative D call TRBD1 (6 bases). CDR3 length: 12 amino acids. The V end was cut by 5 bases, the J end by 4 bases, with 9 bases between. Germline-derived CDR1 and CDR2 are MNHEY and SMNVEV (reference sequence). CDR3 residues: CASSATGYEQYF. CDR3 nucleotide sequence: TGTGCCAGCAGTGCTACAGGGTACGAGCAGTACTTC.

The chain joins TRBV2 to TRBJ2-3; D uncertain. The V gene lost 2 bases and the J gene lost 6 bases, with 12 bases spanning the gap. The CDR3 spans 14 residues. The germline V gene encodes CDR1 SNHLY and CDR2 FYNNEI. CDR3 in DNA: TGTGCCAGCAGTGAAAGTGCTAGGGCCGATACGCAGTATTTT. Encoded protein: CASSESARADTQYF.

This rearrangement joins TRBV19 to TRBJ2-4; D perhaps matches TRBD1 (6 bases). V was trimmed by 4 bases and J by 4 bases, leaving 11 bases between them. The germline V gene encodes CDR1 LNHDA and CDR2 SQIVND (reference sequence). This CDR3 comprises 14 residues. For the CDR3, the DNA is TGTGCCAGTAGTAGCCGGGACAATAAAAACATTCAGTACTTC. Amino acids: CASSSRDNKNIQYF.

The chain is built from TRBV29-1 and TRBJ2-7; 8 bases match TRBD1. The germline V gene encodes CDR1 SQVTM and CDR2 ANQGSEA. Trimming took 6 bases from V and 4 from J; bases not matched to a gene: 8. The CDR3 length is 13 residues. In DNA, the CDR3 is TGCAGCGTGATCTTCGGACAGGGATACGAGCAGTACTTC. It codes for CSVIFGQGYEQYF.

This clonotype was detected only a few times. The CDR3 here is CSARQMNYGYTF. The DNA of the CDR3 is TGCAGCGCCCGACAGATGAACTATGGCTACACCTTC. The chain has TRBV29-1 and TRBJ1-2; a possible D gene is TRBD1 (5 bases). Germline loops: CDR1 SQVTM, CDR2 ANQGSEA. V was shortened by 7 bases and J by 2 bases, with 11 bases between the two germline ends. The CDR3 runs to 12 residues.

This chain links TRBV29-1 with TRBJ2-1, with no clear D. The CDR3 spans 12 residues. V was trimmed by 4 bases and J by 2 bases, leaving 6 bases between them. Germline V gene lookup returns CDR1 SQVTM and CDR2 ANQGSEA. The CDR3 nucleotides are TGCAGCGTTGGGCAAGCCTACAATGAGCAGTTCTTC. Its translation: CSVGQAYNEQFF.

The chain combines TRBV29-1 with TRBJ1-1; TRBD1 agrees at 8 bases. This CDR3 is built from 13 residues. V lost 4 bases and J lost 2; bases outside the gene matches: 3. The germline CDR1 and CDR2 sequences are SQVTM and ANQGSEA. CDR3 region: CSVGGQGNTEAFF. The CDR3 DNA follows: TGCAGCGTTGGCGGACAGGGAAACACTGAAGCTTTCTTT.

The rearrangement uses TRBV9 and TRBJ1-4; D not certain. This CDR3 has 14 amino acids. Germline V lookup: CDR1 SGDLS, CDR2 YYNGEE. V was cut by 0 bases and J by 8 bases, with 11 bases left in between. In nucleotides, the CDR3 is TGTGCCAGCAGCGTAGGAAATAGCGGGGAAAAACTGTTTTTT. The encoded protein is CASSVGNSGEKLFF.

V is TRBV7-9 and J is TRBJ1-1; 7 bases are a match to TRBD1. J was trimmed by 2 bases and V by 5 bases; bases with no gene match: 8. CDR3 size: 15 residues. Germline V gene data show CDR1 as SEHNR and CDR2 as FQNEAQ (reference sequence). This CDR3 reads CASSPQGGGNTEAFF. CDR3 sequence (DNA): TGTGCCAGCAGCCCTCAGGGGGGAGGAAACACTGAAGCTTTCTTT.

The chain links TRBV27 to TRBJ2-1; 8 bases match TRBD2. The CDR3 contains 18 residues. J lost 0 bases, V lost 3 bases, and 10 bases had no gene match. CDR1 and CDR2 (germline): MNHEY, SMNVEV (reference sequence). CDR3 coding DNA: TGTGCCAGCAGTTTTCGCCTAGCGGGCCTGAGCTCCTACAATGAGCAGTTCTTC. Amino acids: CASSFRLAGLSSYNEQFF.